This T cell receptor (beta chain) was documented in a study of shared clonotypes between healthy human individuals. For this clone: The target antigen is unknown.

CD4+ cell separation produced CD45RA+ naive and CD45RA-negative memory subsets. Here immunoSEQ multiplex PCR was the method, and the copy in TCRdb shows in-frame clones only, minus some. The sample contains 2 million to 3 million clones, roughly 93% of which appear only once. Overall study results and limits: Rarefaction demonstrated incomplete sorted-subset sequencing despite large depth.

The source is a man aged 18 to 30 in good health. Some clones in this sample may be carry-over from other donors' samples. The specimen was naive CD4+ T cells from PBMCs. As to subset: CD45RA+ positively selected.

The CDR3 DNA is TGTGCCAGCAGCTTCGGACAGGGAACTGGCTACACCTTC. Protein: CASSFGQGTGYTF. The V and J genes are TRBV7-9 and TRBJ1-2; TRBD1 agrees at 8 bases. V shed 3 bases and J 7 bases; nucleotides not matched to a gene: 4. The germline gives CDR1 SEHNR, CDR2 FQNEAQ (reference sequence). CDR3 size: 13 residues.